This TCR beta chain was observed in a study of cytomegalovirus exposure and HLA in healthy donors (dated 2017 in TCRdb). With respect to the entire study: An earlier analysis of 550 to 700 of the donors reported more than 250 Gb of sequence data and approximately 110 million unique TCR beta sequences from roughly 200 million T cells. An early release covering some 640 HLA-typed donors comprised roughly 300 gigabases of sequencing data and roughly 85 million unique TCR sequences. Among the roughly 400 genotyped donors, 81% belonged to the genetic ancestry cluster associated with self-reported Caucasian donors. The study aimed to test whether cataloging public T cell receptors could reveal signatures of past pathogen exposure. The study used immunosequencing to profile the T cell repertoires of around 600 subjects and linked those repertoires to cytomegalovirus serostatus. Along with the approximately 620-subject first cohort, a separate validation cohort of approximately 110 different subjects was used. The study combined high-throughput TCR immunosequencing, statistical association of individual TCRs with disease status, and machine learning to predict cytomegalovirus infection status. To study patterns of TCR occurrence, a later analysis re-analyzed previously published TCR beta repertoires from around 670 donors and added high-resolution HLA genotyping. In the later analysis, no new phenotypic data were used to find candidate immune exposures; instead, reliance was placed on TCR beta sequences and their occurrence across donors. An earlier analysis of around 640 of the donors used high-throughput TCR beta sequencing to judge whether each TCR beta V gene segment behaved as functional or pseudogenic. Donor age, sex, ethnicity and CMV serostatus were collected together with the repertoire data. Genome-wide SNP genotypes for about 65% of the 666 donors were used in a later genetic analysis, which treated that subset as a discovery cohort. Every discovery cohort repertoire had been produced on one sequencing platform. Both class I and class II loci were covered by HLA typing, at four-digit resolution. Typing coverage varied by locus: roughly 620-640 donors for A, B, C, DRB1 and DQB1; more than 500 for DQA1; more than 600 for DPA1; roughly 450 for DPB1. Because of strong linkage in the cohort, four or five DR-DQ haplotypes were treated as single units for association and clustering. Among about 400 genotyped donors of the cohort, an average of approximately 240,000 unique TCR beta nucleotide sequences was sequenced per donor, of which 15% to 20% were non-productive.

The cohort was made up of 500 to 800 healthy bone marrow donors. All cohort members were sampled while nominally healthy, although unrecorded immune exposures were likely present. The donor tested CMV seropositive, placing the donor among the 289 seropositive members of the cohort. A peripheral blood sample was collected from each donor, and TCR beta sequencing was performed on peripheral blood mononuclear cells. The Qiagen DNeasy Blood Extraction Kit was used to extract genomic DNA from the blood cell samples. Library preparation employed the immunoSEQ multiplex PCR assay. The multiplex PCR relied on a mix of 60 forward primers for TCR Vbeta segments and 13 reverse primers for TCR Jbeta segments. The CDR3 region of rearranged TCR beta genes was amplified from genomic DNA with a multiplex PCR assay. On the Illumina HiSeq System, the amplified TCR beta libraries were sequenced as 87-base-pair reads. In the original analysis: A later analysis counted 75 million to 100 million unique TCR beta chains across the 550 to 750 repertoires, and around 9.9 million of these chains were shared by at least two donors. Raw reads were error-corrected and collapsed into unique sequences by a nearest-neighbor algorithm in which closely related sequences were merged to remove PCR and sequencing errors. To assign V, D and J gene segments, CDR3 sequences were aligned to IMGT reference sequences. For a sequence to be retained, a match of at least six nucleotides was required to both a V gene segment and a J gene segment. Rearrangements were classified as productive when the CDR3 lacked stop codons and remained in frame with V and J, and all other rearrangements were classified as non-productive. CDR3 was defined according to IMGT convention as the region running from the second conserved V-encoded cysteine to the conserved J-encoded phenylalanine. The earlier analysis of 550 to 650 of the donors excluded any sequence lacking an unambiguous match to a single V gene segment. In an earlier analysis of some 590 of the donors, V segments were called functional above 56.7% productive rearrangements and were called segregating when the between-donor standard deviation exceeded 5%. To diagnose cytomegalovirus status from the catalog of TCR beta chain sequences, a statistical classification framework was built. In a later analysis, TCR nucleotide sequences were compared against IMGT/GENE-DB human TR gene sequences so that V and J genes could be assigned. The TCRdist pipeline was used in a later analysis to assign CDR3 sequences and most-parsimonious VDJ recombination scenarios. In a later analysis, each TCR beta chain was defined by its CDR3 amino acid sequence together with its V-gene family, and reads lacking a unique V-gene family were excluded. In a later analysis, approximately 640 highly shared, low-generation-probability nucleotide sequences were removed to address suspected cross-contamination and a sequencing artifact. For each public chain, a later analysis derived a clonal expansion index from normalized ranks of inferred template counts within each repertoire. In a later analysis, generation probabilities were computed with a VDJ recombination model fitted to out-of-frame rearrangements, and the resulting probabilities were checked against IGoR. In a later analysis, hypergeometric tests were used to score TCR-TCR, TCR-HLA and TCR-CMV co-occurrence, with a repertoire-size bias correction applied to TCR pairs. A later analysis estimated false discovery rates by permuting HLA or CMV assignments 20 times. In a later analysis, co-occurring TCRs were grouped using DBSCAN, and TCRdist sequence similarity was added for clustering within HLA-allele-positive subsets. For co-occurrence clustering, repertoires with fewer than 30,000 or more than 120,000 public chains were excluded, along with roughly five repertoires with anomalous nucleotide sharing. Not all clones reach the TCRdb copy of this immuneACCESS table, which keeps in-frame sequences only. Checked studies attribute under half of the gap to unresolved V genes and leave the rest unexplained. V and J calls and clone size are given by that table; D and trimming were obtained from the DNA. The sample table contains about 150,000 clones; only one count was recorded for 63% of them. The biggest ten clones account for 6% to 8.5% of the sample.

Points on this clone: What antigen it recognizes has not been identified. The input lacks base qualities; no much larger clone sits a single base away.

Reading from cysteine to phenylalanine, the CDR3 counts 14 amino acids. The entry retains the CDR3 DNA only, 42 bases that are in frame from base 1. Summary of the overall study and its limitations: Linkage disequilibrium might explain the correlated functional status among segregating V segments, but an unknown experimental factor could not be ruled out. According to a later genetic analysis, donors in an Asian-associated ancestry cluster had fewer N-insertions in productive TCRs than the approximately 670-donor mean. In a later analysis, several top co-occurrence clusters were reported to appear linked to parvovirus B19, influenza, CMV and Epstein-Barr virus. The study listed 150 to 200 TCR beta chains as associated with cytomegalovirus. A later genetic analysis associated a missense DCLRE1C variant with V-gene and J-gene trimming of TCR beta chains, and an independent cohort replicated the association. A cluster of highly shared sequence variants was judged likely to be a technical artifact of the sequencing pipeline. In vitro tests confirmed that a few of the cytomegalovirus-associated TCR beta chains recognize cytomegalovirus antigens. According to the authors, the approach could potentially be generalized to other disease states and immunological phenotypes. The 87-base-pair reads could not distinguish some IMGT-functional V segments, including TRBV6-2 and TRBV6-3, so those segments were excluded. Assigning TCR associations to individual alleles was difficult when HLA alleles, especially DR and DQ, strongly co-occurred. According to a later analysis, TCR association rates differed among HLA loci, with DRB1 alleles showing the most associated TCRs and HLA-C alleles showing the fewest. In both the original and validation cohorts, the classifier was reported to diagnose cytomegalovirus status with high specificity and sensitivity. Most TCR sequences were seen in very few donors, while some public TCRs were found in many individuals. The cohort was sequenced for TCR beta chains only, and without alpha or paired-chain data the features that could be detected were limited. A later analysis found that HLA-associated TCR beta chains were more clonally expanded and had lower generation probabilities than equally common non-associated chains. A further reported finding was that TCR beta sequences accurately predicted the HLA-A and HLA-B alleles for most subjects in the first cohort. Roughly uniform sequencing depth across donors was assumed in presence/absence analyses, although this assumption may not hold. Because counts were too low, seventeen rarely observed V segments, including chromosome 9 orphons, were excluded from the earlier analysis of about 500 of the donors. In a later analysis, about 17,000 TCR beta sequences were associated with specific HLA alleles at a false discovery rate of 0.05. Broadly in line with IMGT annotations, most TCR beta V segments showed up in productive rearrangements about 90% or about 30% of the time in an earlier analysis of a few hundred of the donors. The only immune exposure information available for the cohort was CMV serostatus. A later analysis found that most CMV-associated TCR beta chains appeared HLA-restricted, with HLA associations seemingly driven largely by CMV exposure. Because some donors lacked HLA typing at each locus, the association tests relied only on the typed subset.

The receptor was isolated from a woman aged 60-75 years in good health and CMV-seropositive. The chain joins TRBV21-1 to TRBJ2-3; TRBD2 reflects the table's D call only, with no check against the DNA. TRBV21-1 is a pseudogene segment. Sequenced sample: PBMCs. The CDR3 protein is CASSPTAGPDTQYF. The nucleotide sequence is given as TGTGCCAGCAGCCCCACAGCGGGCCCCGATACGCAGTATTTT.